The next 9 T cell receptor beta chains were all read from a single sample in a study of OX40 agonist ivuxolimab in advanced cancers. Method: immunoSEQ multiplex PCR; TCRdb's copy keeps in-frame clones and lacks some. The table records about 130,000 clones, around 90% of them present only once. The starting material was CD4+ or CD8+ T cells sorted from blood, obtained in a trial of the OX40 agonist ivuxolimab. The receptors stem from an adult with an advanced solid tumor such as melanoma, head and neck, liver or kidney cancer.

This sequence joins TRBV13 and TRBJ2-3, with 8 nucleotides matching TRBD1. Germline assignment: CDR1 PRHDT and CDR2 FYEKMQ (reference sequence). The V segment lost 4 bases and the J segment 0 bases; nucleotides outside the gene matches: 9. The CDR3 sequence is 17 residues long. DNA of the CDR3: TGTGCCAGCAGCTCATCCGGGACAGGTCCTAGCACAGATACGCAGTATTTT. Its translation: CASSSSGTGPSTDTQYF. The whole variable domain, remainder taken from reference TRBV13 and TRBJ2-3, is AAGVIQSPRHLIKEKRETATLKCYPIPRHDTVYWYQQGPGQDPQFLISFYEKMQSDKGSIPDRFSAQQFSDYHSELNMSSLELGDSALYFCASSSSGTGPSTDTQYFGPGTRLTVL.

The V and J genes are TRBV5-1 and TRBJ2-7; D possibly uses TRBD1 or TRBD2 (5 bases each). The germline V gene encodes CDR1 SGHRS and CDR2 YFSETQ. The CDR3 extends over 14 amino acids. V lost 2 bases and J 3 bases, leaving 12 bases between the germline ends. The CDR3 coding sequence is TGCGCCAGCAGCTTTTTAGGGGAGAACTACGAGCAGTACTTC. As protein: CASSFLGENYEQYF.

V is TRBV6-1 and J is TRBJ1-2; 12 bases fit TRBD1. Looked up from germline, CDR1 is MNHNS and CDR2 is SASEGT. CDR3 length: 13 amino acids. With V trimmed by 5 bases and J by 8 bases, 3 bases remained unmatched. The CDR3: CASSWDRGRGYTF. The CDR3, as DNA: TGTGCCAGCAGTTGGGACAGGGGGCGAGGCTACACCTTC.

The chain uses TRBV7-2 and TRBJ2-3; 12 positions agree with TRBD2. In germline, CDR1 is SGHTA, CDR2 FQGNSA. CDR3 length: 18 residues. V was clipped by 5 bases and J by 0 bases; unmatched bases: 9. Here the CDR3 reads CASSPTLAGGPSTDTQYF. CDR3 nucleotide sequence: TGTGCCAGCAGCCCTACTCTAGCGGGAGGGCCTAGCACAGATACGCAGTATTTT.

The rearrangement uses TRBV7-2 and TRBJ2-7, with unresolved D. Germline CDR1 is SGHTA and CDR2 is FQGNSA. CDR3 length: 14 residues. Trimming left V 3 bases short and J 6 bases short, with 15 bases between. CDR3 nucleotide sequence: TGTGCCAGCAGCTTCCCCCTATCCCTATCCGAGCAGTACTTC. It translates to CASSFPLSLSEQYF.

This clone was seen just once. This chain links TRBV9 with TRBJ1-3, with 10 positions matching TRBD1. The V gene end was trimmed by 0 bases and the J gene end by 6 bases; junction bases not matched to a gene: 9. Germline assignment: CDR1 SGDLS and CDR2 YYNGEE. The CDR3 sequence is 17 residues long. CDR3 nucleotides: TGTGCCAGCAGCGTAGCCTTGGAGACAGGGGGCATAAACACCATATATTTT. This translates into CASSVALETGGINTIYF.

This clone appeared once. This rearrangement joins TRBV7-9 to TRBJ2-7; perhaps TRBD2 as D (5 bases). CDR3 length: 15 amino acids. From germline, CDR1 is SEHNR and CDR2 FQNEAQ (reference sequence). The V and J ends lost 2 bases and 3 bases respectively, with 14 bases between them. CDR3 coding DNA: TGTGCCAGCAGCTTAAGGGTGACGGGGAACTACGAGCAGTACTTC. It codes for CASSLRVTGNYEQYF.

The chain has TRBV7-2 and TRBJ1-1; D unclear. Germline V gene data show CDR1 as SGHTA and CDR2 as FQGNSA. Between the trimmed V and J ends, which lost 0 bases and 5 bases, there was a span of 13 bases. This CDR3 comprises 15 residues. The CDR3 region has the DNA TGTGCCAGCAGCTTAGCCGGGCAGTTGTCGACTGAAGCTTTCTTT. Encoded protein: CASSLAGQLSTEAFF. The entire variable domain, with the rest obtained from reference TRBV7-2 and TRBJ1-1, is as follows: GAGVSQSPSNKVTEKGKDVELRCDPISGHTALYWYRQSLGQGLEFLIYFQGNSAPDKSGLPSDRFSAERTGGSVSTLTIQRTQQEDSAVYLCASSLAGQLSTEAFFGQGTRLTVV.

This chain connects TRBV28 to TRBJ2-5; unclear D gene. The DNA end is a closer match to TRBJ2-7, so the J assignment may be wrong. The CDR3 consists of 12 residues. Germline CDR1 reads MDHEN; CDR2 reads SYDVKM. The CDR3 nucleotides are TGTGCCAGCAGTTACCAGAGCTACGAGCAGTACTTC. Its protein is CASSYQSYEQYF.